The clone carrying this T cell receptor beta chain was seen at least ten times. TRAV and TRBV primers primed cDNA for both TCRalpha and TCRbeta. Over 20 PCR cycles, TCRs were amplified from a constant-region primer and V-primer adapter. TCRdb analysed the reads with MiXCR anew, one entry per CDR3 protein. The sample shows 60,000 or so distinct CDR3 sequences, approximately 25% of them seen only once. The record originates from a study of low-dose radiotherapy and immunotherapy resistance in tumors. V was shortened by 6 bases and J by 0 bases, with 18 bases between the two germline ends. There are 16 residues in the CDR3. CDR1 SGHTA and CDR2 FQGNSA come from the germline V gene. Time point reported: before trial treatment.

Specimen: PBMCs, collected before treatment. This chain links TRBV7-2 with TRBJ2-7; D uncertain. This receptor was obtained from a male donor with rectosigmoid adenocarcinoma. CDR3 region: CASSSQWGVPSYEQYF. The CDR3 bases are TGTGCCAGCAGTTCTCAATGGGGTGTACCCTCCTACGAGCAGTACTTC.